The 4 T cell receptor beta chains reported below all come from one sample, sequenced in a study of immune cell composition in non-small cell lung cancer. Profiled with immunoSEQ multiplex PCR; TCRdb holds only in-frame clones, not every one. Among 6,000 or so clones listed, 70% to 90% were seen once. The normal lung sample lay at least 3 cm, and maximally far, from the tumour. The sequencing sample was made of non-adjacent lung tissue. Receptor source: a human donor with non-small cell lung cancer.

This clone was seen a handful of times. The genes are TRBV30 and TRBJ1-1; D call uncertain. Germline V gene data show CDR1 as GTSNPN and CDR2 as SVGIG (reference sequence). The V end was cut by 1 base, the J end by 8 bases, with 23 bases between. The CDR3 length is 16 residues. The CDR3 protein is CAWSGRIQLLPDEAFF. CDR3 nucleotide sequence: TGTGCCTGGAGTGGAAGGATTCAACTACTCCCTGACGAAGCTTTCTTT.

This clone was counted a few times. The chain is built from TRBV9 and TRBJ2-7; D perhaps matches TRBD2 (5 bases). V was trimmed by 0 bases and J by 1 base, leaving 11 bases between them. Germline values: CDR1 SGDLS, CDR2 YYNGEE. This CDR3 comprises 15 residues. CDR3 sequence (DNA): TGTGCCAGCAGCGTAGGTTCTAGCAGTTCCTACGAGCAGTACTTC. This codes for CASSVGSSSSYEQYF.

The sample holds one count of this clone. V gene TRBV25-1 combines with J gene TRBJ2-6; D perhaps matches TRBD1 (5 bases). Between the trimmed V and J ends, which lost 5 bases and 5 bases, there was a span of 22 bases. From germline, CDR1 is MGHDK and CDR2 SYGVNS. The CDR3 covers 18 residues. The CDR3 is CASSTVSTGQSRANVLTF. The CDR3 bases are TGTGCCAGCAGTACAGTCTCAACTGGACAAAGTCGGGCCAACGTCCTGACTTTC.

The rearrangement links TRBV27 to TRBJ2-7; TRBD2 matches at 8 bases. The CDR3 has 17 amino acids. Trimming at V came to 3 bases and at J to 3 bases, leaving 13 bases not matched to a gene. Germline V gives CDR1 MNHEY, CDR2 SMNVEV (reference sequence). DNA for the CDR3: TGTGCCAGCAGTTTTTTCCCTTTTCGGGAGGGGGACTACGAGCAGTACTTC. It yields the protein CASSFFPFREGDYEQYF.